These 2 T cell receptor beta chains share one sample of origin, sequenced in a study of patients and donors after allogeneic stem cell transplantation. TCRdb reprocessed the RT-PCR reads with MiXCR, giving one entry per CDR3 protein. This sample has 190,000 or so distinct CDR3 sequences, with around 40% found just once. Sequenced: blood, either unsorted or a sorted T cell fraction (not recorded which). These receptor sequences come from a human donor who was either an allogeneic HSCT recipient or a stem cell or donor lymphocyte infusion donor (not recorded which). It is not recorded whose cells these are; they may come from a transplant donor.

There are a few counts of this clonotype. The chain employs TRBV10-3 and TRBJ1-1, with unresolved D. The CDR3 spans 14 residues. Germline V CDR1 and CDR2: ENHRY, SYGVKD. V was shortened by 3 bases and J by 1 base, with 9 bases between the two germline ends. The CDR3 spells CAISETEENTEAFF. DNA of the CDR3: TGTGCCATCAGTGAAACGGAGGAGAACACTGAAGCTTTCTTT.

This clonotype was picked up one time. The rearrangement uses TRBV12-3 or TRBV12-4 and TRBJ2-7; 7 bases align to TRBD2. Trimming took 7 bases from V and 1 from J; bases not matched to a gene: 7. The CDR3 loop spans 14 amino acids. The CDR3 sequence is CASTGGVGSYEQYF. The CDR3, as DNA: TGTGCCAGCACGGGAGGCGTTGGGTCCTACGAGCAGTACTTC.